The 32 T cell receptor beta chains in this list originate from one sample, sequenced in a study of blood T cell repertoires in COVID-19. Produced via immunoSEQ multiplex PCR; TCRdb's table is partial and in-frame only. The sample has a few hundred thousand clones; 80% to 85% are singletons. Source material: PBMCs or T cells enriched from blood (not recorded which). Receptors were obtained from a man between 45 and 60 years old who had recovered from COVID-19.

The chain combines TRBV7-9 with TRBJ1-3; D remains unclear. V lost 5 bases and J 0 bases, leaving 11 bases between the germline ends. Germline-derived CDR1 and CDR2 are SEHNR and FQNEAQ (reference sequence). There are 15 residues in the CDR3. The CDR3 sequence: CASSLMRSSGNTIYF. The CDR3 DNA reads TGTGCCAGCAGCCTCATGCGGAGCTCTGGAAACACCATATATTTT.

This clone has only one observation. This chain uses TRBV7-3 with TRBJ1-1, with 7 bases that match TRBD1. Germline CDR1 reads SGHTA; CDR2 reads FQGTGA. The CDR3 extends over 15 amino acids. V gave up 6 bases and J gave up 0 bases; unmatched junction bases: 7. Written as DNA, the CDR3 is TGTGCCAGCAGTTCCTCGGGACAGATGAACACTGAAGCTTTCTTT. It specifies CASSSSGQMNTEAFF.

V usage is TRBV19 and J usage is TRBJ1-5; 9 nucleotides line up with TRBD1. J gave up 2 bases and V 3 bases, and 8 bases lay outside the gene matches. Germline CDR1 and CDR2: LNHDA and SQIVND (reference sequence). The CDR3 extends over 17 amino acids. CDR3 amino acids: CASSITGTGKGNQPQHF. The CDR3 bases are TGTGCCAGTAGTATCACCGGGACAGGGAAGGGCAATCAGCCCCAGCATTTT.

The chain recombines TRBV11-2 with TRBJ2-1; 7 nucleotides line up with TRBD2. V was clipped by 7 bases and J by 8 bases; unmatched bases: 14. The CDR3 has 15 residues. The germline V gene has CDR1 SGHAT and CDR2 FQNNGV. The CDR3: CASIPWEGRPDEQFF. Written as DNA, the CDR3 is TGTGCCAGCATCCCCTGGGAGGGGCGTCCGGATGAGCAGTTCTTC.

A note on this clone: This may be a read error: a much more frequent sequence differs by one nucleotide. The J gene is TRBJ2-7, the V gene TRBV28; D remains unclear. The V gene lost 3 bases and the J gene lost 2 bases, with 2 bases spanning the gap. The germline gives CDR1 MDHEN, CDR2 SYDVKM. This CDR3 is 11 amino acids long. The CDR3 loop is CASSFAYEQYF. The CDR3 DNA is TGTGCCAGCAGTTTCGCCTACGAGCAGTACTTC.

The rearrangement links TRBV4-2 to TRBJ2-2, with D tentatively TRBD2 (6 bases). Per germline, CDR1 LGHNA and CDR2 YNFKEQ. The ends were cut back, 0 bases at V and 6 bases at J, with 14 bases in the middle. CDR3 size: 16 residues. The CDR3 sequence: CASSQEAAAGPGELFF. For the CDR3, the DNA is TGTGCCAGCAGCCAAGAAGCGGCGGCGGGACCCGGGGAGCTGTTTTTT.

The chain uses TRBV4-1 and TRBJ2-1; 7 bases are shared with TRBD2. The CDR3 has 16 residues. V dropped 4 bases and J dropped 4; count of bases not matched to a gene: 10. CDR1 MGHRA and CDR2 YSYEKL come from the germline V gene. The CDR3 region has the DNA TGCGCCAGCAGCCGATTAGCGGGTCTACAGTACAATGAGCAGTTCTTC. It codes for CASSRLAGLQYNEQFF.

The chain has TRBV19 and TRBJ2-1; D is perhaps TRBD1 (6 bases). Germline V CDR1 and CDR2: LNHDA, SQIVND (reference sequence). The CDR3 is made up of 14 amino acids. V was shortened by 6 bases and J by 2 bases, with 11 bases between the two germline ends. CDR3 loop: CASSREGAYNEQFF. The DNA for the CDR3 is TGTGCCAGTAGCCGTGAGGGGGCCTACAATGAGCAGTTCTTC.

The J gene is TRBJ2-7, the V gene TRBV28, with unresolved D. Germline V gives CDR1 MDHEN, CDR2 SYDVKM. CDR3 size: 12 residues. V lost 5 bases to trimming and J lost 6 bases, with 11 bases between them. CDR3 protein: CASSPFPIEQYF. The DNA for the CDR3 is TGTGCCAGCAGTCCGTTCCCTATCGAGCAGTACTTC.

The chain carries TRBV7-3 and TRBJ2-3, with TRBD2 identical over 9 bases. This CDR3 is 15 amino acids long. After removal of 5 bases from V and 4 bases from J, the junction contained 7 bases not matched to a gene. Germline values: CDR1 SGHTA, CDR2 FQGTGA. CDR3 sequence reads: CASSPLAGRADTQYF. In DNA, the CDR3 is TGTGCCAGCAGCCCTCTAGCGGGGAGGGCAGATACGCAGTATTTT.

The chain combines TRBV5-6 with TRBJ2-2; 10 nucleotides agree with TRBD1. The ends lost 0 bases at V and 3 bases at J; junction bases unmatched: 5. The CDR3 spans 17 residues. CDR1 is SGHDT, CDR2 YYEEEE, per germline. CDR3 sequence (DNA): TGTGCCAGCAGCTTGGGAGACAGGGGGCTGTACACCGGGGAGCTGTTTTTT. As protein: CASSLGDRGLYTGELFF.

CDR3 nucleotide sequence: TGTGCCAGCAGTTTAGCCCCCGGGACAGGGGAGTATGGCTACACCTTC. Its protein is CASSLAPGTGEYGYTF. The chain carries TRBV28 and TRBJ1-2, with 10 nucleotides matching TRBD1. Per the germline V gene, CDR1 is MDHEN and CDR2 is SYDVKM. V was clipped by 2 bases and J by 5 bases; unmatched bases: 8. This CDR3 has 16 amino acids.

This clone was observed a single time. The V and J genes are TRBV18 and TRBJ1-1; maybe TRBD1 (6 bases). There are 14 residues in the CDR3. V was trimmed by 4 bases and J by 1 base, leaving 10 bases between them. Per germline, CDR1 KGHSH and CDR2 LQKENI. The CDR3 spells CASSRGQENTEAFF. DNA for the CDR3: TGTGCCAGCTCACGGGGGCAGGAGAACACTGAAGCTTTCTTT. Full variable domain (remainder filled in from reference TRBV18 and TRBJ1-1): NAGVMQNPRHLVRRRGQEARLRCSPMKGHSHVYWYRQLPEEGLKFMVYLQKENIIDESGMPKERFSAEFPKEGPSILRIQQVVRGDSAAYFCASSRGQENTEAFFGQGTRLTVV.

The gene calls are TRBV5-1 and TRBJ2-5; D possibly corresponds to TRBD1 (6 bases). The CDR3 is made up of 16 amino acids. V was shortened by 1 base and J by 2 bases, with 15 bases between the two germline ends. CDR1 SGHRS and CDR2 YFSETQ come from the germline V gene. Here the CDR3 DNA reads TGCGCCAGCAGCTTGAACCCGGGACAAAAACAAGAGACCCAGTACTTC. Amino acid sequence: CASSLNPGQKQETQYF.

V and J are TRBV27 and TRBJ1-2; 7 bases match TRBD1. Germline-derived CDR1 and CDR2 are MNHEY and SMNVEV (reference sequence). V dropped 5 bases and J dropped 5; count of bases not matched to a gene: 8. This CDR3 contains 14 residues. The CDR3 DNA is TGTGCCAGCAGTCCCCCGGGACAGATTTATGGCTACACCTTC. It is translated as CASSPPGQIYGYTF.

The CDR3: CASSLREAGNTIYF. CDR3 in DNA: TGTGCCAGCAGCTTACGGGAAGCTGGAAACACCATATATTTT. The chain recombines TRBV11-3 with TRBJ1-3; D gene ambiguous. The CDR3 has 14 residues. Per the germline V gene, CDR1 is SGHNT and CDR2 is YENEEA. The ends were cut back, 2 bases at V and 2 bases at J, with 7 bases in the middle.

J is TRBJ2-3 and V is TRBV19, with 10 bases aligning to TRBD2. Germline assignment: CDR1 LNHDA and CDR2 SQIVND (reference sequence). CDR3 length: 17 residues. Unmatched junction bases numbered 8, after V lost 5 bases and J lost 0 bases. CDR3 in amino acids: CASSSGLAVGSTDTQYF. The DNA of the CDR3 is TGTGCCAGTAGTTCAGGACTAGCGGTCGGTAGCACAGATACGCAGTATTTT.

This chain links TRBV7-6 with TRBJ2-3, with 13 bases matching TRBD2. In germline, CDR1 is SGHVS, CDR2 FNYEAQ. The junction had 5 bases not matched to a gene; V was cut back by 5 bases and J by 6 bases. The CDR3 runs to 15 residues. The CDR3 loop is CASSQGTSGDDTQYF. For the CDR3, the DNA is TGTGCCAGCAGCCAGGGGACTAGCGGGGACGATACGCAGTATTTT.

DNA for the CDR3: TGTGCCAGCAGCTCACCCGACTGGAACCAAGAGACCCAGTACTTC. Translation: CASSSPDWNQETQYF. The rearrangement joins TRBV7-2 to TRBJ2-5; D gene uncertain. The CDR3 is 15 amino acids. Germline V gene lookup returns CDR1 SGHTA and CDR2 FQGNSA. The V gene lost 4 bases and the J gene lost 0 bases, with 12 bases spanning the gap.

The J gene is TRBJ1-5, the V gene TRBV12-3 or TRBV12-4; D not resolved. The CDR3 runs to 13 residues. Trimming cost V 6 bases and J 5 bases, with 11 bases left between them. DNA for the CDR3: TGTGCCAGCAGCCTAGGTTGGGATCAGCCCCAGCATTTT. Residues: CASSLGWDQPQHF.

The chain carries TRBV15 and TRBJ1-2; D is ambiguous. Germline CDR1 and CDR2: LNHNV and YYDKDF (reference sequence). Trimming took off 0 bases at V and 8 bases at J, with 10 bases between the two ends. The length of the CDR3 is 13 residues. CDR3 in amino acids: CATSRDPGSGYTF. In DNA, the CDR3 is TGTGCCACCAGCAGAGATCCGGGTTCGGGCTACACCTTC.

V usage is TRBV19 and J usage is TRBJ2-7; 7 bases fit TRBD2. The CDR3 is 13 residues long. V gave up 9 bases and J gave up 4 bases; unmatched junction bases: 9. The germline gives CDR1 LNHDA, CDR2 SQIVND (reference sequence). This CDR3 is CASAMAGVYEQYF. In DNA form, the CDR3 reads TGTGCCAGCGCCATGGCGGGGGTTTACGAGCAGTACTTC.

This chain connects TRBV27 to TRBJ2-5; D not certain. Trimming pared 0 bases from V and 1 base from J, leaving 6 bases between. CDR3 length: 14 residues. Germline V gene lookup returns CDR1 MNHEY and CDR2 SMNVEV (reference sequence). The CDR3 nucleotides are TGTGCCAGCAGTTTATCAACGAGCCAAGAGACCCAGTACTTC. The encoded protein is CASSLSTSQETQYF.

This rearrangement joins TRBV5-6 to TRBJ2-7; no firm D call. V was trimmed by 3 bases and J by 0 bases, leaving 10 bases between them. Germline V lookup: CDR1 SGHDT, CDR2 YYEEEE. The CDR3 runs to 14 residues. CDR3 region: CASSWAKSSYEQYF. The DNA of the CDR3 is TGTGCCAGCAGCTGGGCTAAGAGCTCCTACGAGCAGTACTTC. The full variable domain, rest sourced from reference TRBV5-6 and TRBJ2-7, is DAGVTQSPTHLIKTRGQQVTLRCSPKSGHDTVSWYQQALGQGPQFIFQYYEEEERQRGNFPDRFSGHQFPNYSSELNVNALLLGDSALYLCASSWAKSSYEQYFGPGTRLTVT.

The chain combines TRBV7-8 with TRBJ2-6, with D unresolved. With 7 bases removed from V and 0 bases from J, the gap between germline ends came to 7 bases. This CDR3 is 14 amino acids long. Germline V gene data show CDR1 as SGHVS and CDR2 as FQNEAQ. DNA for the CDR3: TGTGCCAGCACCGAGTTCTCTGGGGCCAACGTCCTGACTTTC. It is translated as CASTEFSGANVLTF.

The V gene is TRBV19, the J gene TRBJ2-1; 11 nucleotides line up with TRBD2. The CDR3 is 15 residues long. The V gene's germline CDR1 is LNHDA and CDR2 SQIVND (reference sequence). Trimming removed 5 bases from V and 4 bases from J; junction bases left unmatched: 4. For the CDR3, the DNA is TGTGCCAGTAGTGAGGGACTAGCGGCTTACAATGAGCAGTTCTTC. This gives the protein CASSEGLAAYNEQFF.

This clone was found once. The CDR3 here is CASRTQGLTAFF. CDR3 in DNA: TGTGCCAGCAGGACACAGGGTCTTACGGCTTTCTTT. J is TRBJ1-1 and V is TRBV27; D possibly corresponds to TRBD1 (6 bases). Trimming stripped 6 bases from V and 11 bases from J, with 16 bases between. This CDR3 comprises 12 residues. CDR1 and CDR2 (germline): MNHEY, SMNVEV (reference sequence).

This clone turned up a few times. V and J are TRBV5-6 and TRBJ2-3, with TRBD1 matching 10 bases. Trimming took 7 bases from V and 2 from J; bases not matched to a gene: 4. The germline V gene has CDR1 SGHDT and CDR2 YYEEEE. The CDR3 consists of 14 residues. The CDR3 loop reads CASRDRGPTDTQYF. In DNA form, the CDR3 reads TGTGCCAGCCGGGACAGGGGCCCCACAGATACGCAGTATTTT. Looking up the rest from reference TRBV5-6 and TRBJ2-3 gives the full variable domain: DAGVTQSPTHLIKTRGQQVTLRCSPKSGHDTVSWYQQALGQGPQFIFQYYEEEERQRGNFPDRFSGHQFPNYSSELNVNALLLGDSALYLCASRDRGPTDTQYFGPGTRLTVL.

The chain couples TRBV19 to TRBJ1-2; D may be TRBD1 (6 bases). The CDR3 has 11 residues. Trimming pared 9 bases from V and 3 bases from J, leaving 8 bases between. Germline V gene sequence: CDR1 LNHDA, CDR2 SQIVND (reference sequence). CDR3 nucleotides: TGTGCCAGCCAGGGGTACTATGGCTACACCTTC. It codes for CASQGYYGYTF.

The CDR3 DNA is TGTGCCAGCACTATACCTATTCAGGGGGGCTACACCTTC. Its protein product is CASTIPIQGGYTF. The gene calls are TRBV28 and TRBJ1-2, with D tentatively TRBD1 (6 bases). V lost 7 bases and J 8 bases, leaving 17 bases between the germline ends. There are 13 residues in the CDR3. Germline assignment: CDR1 MDHEN and CDR2 SYDVKM.

The CDR3 protein is CASSQDSPSYEQYF. The CDR3 region has the DNA TGTGCCAGCAGCCAGGACAGTCCAAGTTACGAGCAGTACTTC. The chain has TRBV7-2 and TRBJ2-7; a weak D match, TRBD1 (6 bases). The germline V gene encodes CDR1 SGHTA and CDR2 FQGNSA. The CDR3 sequence is 14 residues long. The V and J ends lost 5 bases and 4 bases respectively, with 15 bases between them.

The V call is TRBV5-1, the J call TRBJ2-1, with D perhaps TRBD2 (5 bases). Germline values: CDR1 SGHRS, CDR2 YFSETQ. This CDR3 has 19 amino acids. Trimming cost V 2 bases and J 1 base, with 22 bases left between them. The CDR3 region has the DNA TGCGCCAGCAGCTTCAATAGGGCAATTCGGGGTGTTTCCTACAATGAGCAGTTCTTC. This gives the protein CASSFNRAIRGVSYNEQFF.